This TCR beta chain was identified during a study of T cells after somatic rescue of genetic block. Trimming left V 0 bases short and J 7 bases short, with 13 bases between. This CDR3 is built from 15 residues. CDR1 and CDR2 from the germline V gene are MGHRA and YSYEKL. This table comes from immunoSEQ multiplex PCR, and its TCRdb copy is limited to in-frame clones, with some not included. The sample shows 9,500 to 15,000 clones, roughly 73% of them seen only once. Input material: peripheral blood mononuclear cells (PBMCs). The chain couples TRBV4-1 to TRBJ2-1; D ambiguous. The TCR originated in a boy under 18. The CDR3 loop reads CASSQDGRVGNEQFF. The DNA for the CDR3 is TGCGCCAGCAGCCAAGATGGAAGGGTAGGTAATGAGCAGTTCTTC.